This T cell receptor beta chain comes out of a study of blood T cell repertoires in COVID-19. Study in general: Sample material is recorded as cDNA or gDNA derived from T cells, B-cell-depleted T cells, or PBMCs.

The CDR3 loop spans 21 amino acids. V lost 4 bases, J lost 6 bases, and 34 bases lay in between. From germline, CDR1 is MNHEY and CDR2 SMNVEV (reference sequence). Some clones are missing from TCRdb's copy, which holds only in-frame ones; the method was immunoSEQ multiplex PCR. The table includes 50,000 to 80,000 clones, around 90% detected once. Sequences were obtained from peripheral blood. The TCR comes from an elderly woman with active COVID-19. The chain joins TRBV27 to TRBJ2-1; tentative D call: TRBD1 (9 bases). The CDR3 region has the DNA TGTGCCAGCAGTTCCCCGCCCCGACAGGGGGGACGGGAGGGCCTGGGCAATGAGCAGTTCTTC. This encodes CASSSPPRQGGREGLGNEQFF.